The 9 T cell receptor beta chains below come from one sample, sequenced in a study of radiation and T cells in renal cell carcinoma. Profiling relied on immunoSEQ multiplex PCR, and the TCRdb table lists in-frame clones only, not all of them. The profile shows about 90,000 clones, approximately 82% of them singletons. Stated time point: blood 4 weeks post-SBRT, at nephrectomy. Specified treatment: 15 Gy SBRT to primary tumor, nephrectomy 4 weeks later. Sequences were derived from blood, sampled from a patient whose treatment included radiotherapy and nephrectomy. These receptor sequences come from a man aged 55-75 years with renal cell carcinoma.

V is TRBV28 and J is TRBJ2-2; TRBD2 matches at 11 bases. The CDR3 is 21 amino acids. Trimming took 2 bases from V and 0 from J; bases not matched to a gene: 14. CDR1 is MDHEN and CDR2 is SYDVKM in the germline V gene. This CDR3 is CASSLRRAFLAGGANTGELFF. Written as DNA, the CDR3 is TGTGCCAGCAGTTTAAGACGGGCCTTCCTAGCGGGAGGCGCGAACACCGGGGAGCTGTTTTTT.

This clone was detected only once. The CDR3 DNA reads as TGTGCCAGCAGCTTGGACCATACTAGCACAGATACGCAGTATTTT. This gives the protein CASSLDHTSTDTQYF. The chain has TRBV5-5 and TRBJ2-3; D unclear. Germline values: CDR1 SGHKS, CDR2 YYEKEE (reference sequence). There are 15 residues in the CDR3. Trimming cost V 0 bases and J 0 bases, with 8 bases left between them.

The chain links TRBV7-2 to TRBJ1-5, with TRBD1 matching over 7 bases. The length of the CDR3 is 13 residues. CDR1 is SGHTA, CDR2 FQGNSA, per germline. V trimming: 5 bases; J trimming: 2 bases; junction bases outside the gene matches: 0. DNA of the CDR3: TGTGCCAGCAGCGGACAGGGCAATCAGCCCCAGCATTTT. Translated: CASSGQGNQPQHF.

This CDR3 reads CASSLAGAGTGELFF. The CDR3 nucleotides read TGCGCCAGCAGCTTGGCTGGAGCGGGCACCGGGGAGCTGTTTTTT. V gene TRBV5-1 combines with J gene TRBJ2-2; weak D call: TRBD2 (6 bases). Germline V CDR1 and CDR2: SGHRS, YFSETQ. The CDR3 runs to 15 residues. V was shortened by 0 bases and J by 4 bases, with 10 bases between the two germline ends.

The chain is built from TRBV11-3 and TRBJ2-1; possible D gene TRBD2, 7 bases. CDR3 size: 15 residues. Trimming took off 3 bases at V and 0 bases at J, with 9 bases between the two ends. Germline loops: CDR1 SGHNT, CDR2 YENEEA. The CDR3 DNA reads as TGTGCCAGCAGCTTTGGGGGGGCCTCCTACAATGAGCAGTTCTTC. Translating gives CASSFGGASYNEQFF.

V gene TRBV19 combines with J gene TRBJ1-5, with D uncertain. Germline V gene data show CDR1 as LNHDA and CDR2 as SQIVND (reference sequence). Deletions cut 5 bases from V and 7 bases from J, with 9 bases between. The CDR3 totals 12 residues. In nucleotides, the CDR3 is TGTGCCAGTAGTTTGGGTAACCAGCCCCAGCATTTT. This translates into CASSLGNQPQHF.

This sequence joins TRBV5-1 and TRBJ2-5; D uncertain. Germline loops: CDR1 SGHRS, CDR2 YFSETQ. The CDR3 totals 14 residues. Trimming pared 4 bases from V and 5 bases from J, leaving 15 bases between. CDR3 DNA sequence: TGCGCCAGCAGCCCCCTGCCGCCTGGGGAGACCCAGTACTTC. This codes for CASSPLPPGETQYF.

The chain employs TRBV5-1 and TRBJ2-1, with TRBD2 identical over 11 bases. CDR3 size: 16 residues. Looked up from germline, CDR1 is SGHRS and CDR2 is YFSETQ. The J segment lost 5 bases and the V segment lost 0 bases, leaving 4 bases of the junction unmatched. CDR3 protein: CASSLVGTSGNNEQFF. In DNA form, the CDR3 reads TGCGCCAGCAGCTTGGTGGGGACTAGCGGTAACAATGAGCAGTTCTTC.

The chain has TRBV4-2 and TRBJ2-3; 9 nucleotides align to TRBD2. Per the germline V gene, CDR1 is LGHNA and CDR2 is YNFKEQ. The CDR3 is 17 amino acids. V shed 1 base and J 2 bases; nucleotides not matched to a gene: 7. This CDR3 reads CASSQVGLATDTDTQYF. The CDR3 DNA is TGTGCCAGCAGCCAAGTCGGACTAGCGACCGACACAGATACGCAGTATTTT.